Following are 4 T cell receptor beta chains from one sample sequenced in a study of shared clonotypes between healthy human individuals. Libraries were prepared by immunoSEQ multiplex PCR; TCRdb keeps only in-frame clonotypes and omits some of them. The data show 850,000 to 1,200,000 clones, roughly 75% seen once. The sequenced sample was memory CD4+ T cells sorted from blood. Regarding subset: CD45RA-negative fraction. Every receptor here comes from a man between 18 and 35 years old in good health.

Worth noting for this clone: Other DNA sequences in the same sample also yield this CDR3. The chain combines TRBV2 with TRBJ2-5, with D possibly TRBD2 on 5 matching bases. Per the germline V gene, CDR1 is SNHLY and CDR2 is FYNNEI. The V and J ends lost 4 bases and 5 bases respectively, with 11 bases between them. This CDR3 has 13 residues. CDR3 protein: CASSARRGETQYF. The CDR3 bases are TGTGCCAGCAGTGCCCGCCGCGGGGAGACCCAGTACTTC.

The chain combines TRBV10-2 with TRBJ2-3, with D uncertain. The CDR3 spans 13 residues. Between the trimmed V and J ends, which lost 5 bases and 2 bases, there was a span of 8 bases. Germline CDR1 is WSHSY and CDR2 is SAAADI. This CDR3 is CASSPPPTDTQYF. CDR3 in DNA: TGCGCCAGCAGTCCCCCTCCCACAGATACGCAGTATTTT.

This clone has ten or more counts. The chain couples TRBV19 to TRBJ2-3, with D perhaps TRBD1 (5 bases). The germline V gene has CDR1 LNHDA and CDR2 SQIVND (reference sequence). Trimming took 6 bases from V and 3 from J, leaving 16 bases between them. The CDR3 is made up of 15 amino acids. In DNA, the CDR3 is TGTGCCAGTAGCCTGCGCCAGGCAGGGACAGATACGCAGTATTTT. Protein: CASSLRQAGTDTQYF.

This clone was seen a handful of times. This CDR3 reads CASSAGGNQPQHF. CDR3 coding DNA: TGCGCCAGCAGTGCGGGAGGGAACCAGCCCCAGCATTTT. This chain connects TRBV10-1 to TRBJ1-5; D not certain. V gave up 4 bases and J gave up 7 bases, with 11 bases separating them. CDR3 size: 13 residues. Germline V gene data show CDR1 as WNHNN and CDR2 as SYGVQD (reference sequence).